This entry lists 11 T cell receptor beta chains sequenced from one sample in a study of T cell responses to AZD1222 COVID-19 vaccine. Produced via immunoSEQ multiplex PCR; TCRdb's table is partial and in-frame only. This table holds more than 70,000 clones, approximately 90% found once. The source was peripheral blood, collected 28 days after the second AZD1222 dose. The receptors were gathered from an adult who received the AZD1222 COVID-19 vaccine.

The table lists this clone with a few counts. The chain uses TRBV24-1 and TRBJ2-5; D is perhaps TRBD2 (5 bases). The germline V gene encodes CDR1 KGHDR and CDR2 SFDVKD. The CDR3 is 15 residues long. V lost 4 bases and J lost 2, with 13 bases in between. CDR3 sequence reads: CATSEHGLVQETQYF. Here the CDR3 DNA reads TGTGCCACCAGTGAACACGGACTCGTACAAGAGACCCAGTACTTC.

The V gene is TRBV18, the J gene TRBJ1-1, with D possibly being TRBD1 (6 bases). Trimming stripped 3 bases from V and 1 base from J, with 15 bases between. The CDR3 contains 16 residues. CDR1 is KGHSH and CDR2 is LQKENI in the germline V gene. CDR3 nucleotide sequence: TGTGCCAGCTCACCGGGGGTAGGGACAACGAACACTGAAGCTTTCTTT. Its translation: CASSPGVGTTNTEAFF.

The J gene is TRBJ2-7, the V gene TRBV25-1; D gene unclear. Germline V gene data show CDR1 as MGHDK and CDR2 as SYGVNS. CDR3 size: 13 residues. V was shortened by 5 bases and J by 0 bases, with 8 bases between the two germline ends. The CDR3 nucleotides are TGTGCCAGCAGTCCCTCGTCCTCCTACGAGCAGTACTTC. Its translation is CASSPSSSYEQYF.

The chain recombines TRBV27 with TRBJ1-2; TRBD1 is a possible D gene (5 bases). The CDR3 loop spans 14 amino acids. The germline CDR1 and CDR2 sequences are MNHEY and SMNVEV (reference sequence). Trimming took off 2 bases at V and 5 bases at J, with 12 bases between the two ends. The chain's CDR3 is CASSLPGGGYGYTF. Here the CDR3 DNA reads TGTGCCAGCAGTTTACCCGGGGGGGGGTATGGCTACACCTTC.

The J gene is TRBJ2-1, the V gene TRBV9; D is ambiguous. V shed 0 bases and J shed 8 bases, with 12 bases lying between them. CDR1 and CDR2 from the germline V gene are SGDLS and YYNGEE. The CDR3 covers 14 residues. This CDR3 is CASSVEAFGDEQFF. The CDR3 bases are TGTGCCAGCAGCGTAGAGGCCTTTGGGGATGAGCAGTTCTTC.

The chain combines TRBV6-1 with TRBJ2-4; D might be TRBD1 (6 bases). Germline CDR1 MNHNS, CDR2 SASEGT. This CDR3 contains 19 residues. V was pared by 2 bases and J by 0 bases, with 20 bases between. The CDR3: CASSESWGLNIKAKNIQYF. For the CDR3, the DNA is TGTGCCAGCAGTGAAAGTTGGGGGCTAAACATCAAAGCCAAAAACATTCAGTACTTC.

The rearrangement links TRBV4-3 to TRBJ2-2; 9 nucleotides agree with TRBD2. This CDR3 is 17 amino acids long. V shed 0 bases, J shed 1 base, and the junction held 3 bases outside the gene matches. CDR1 LGHNA and CDR2 YSLEER come from the germline V gene. CDR3 amino acids: CASSQDRAGGNTGELFF. CDR3 DNA: TGCGCCAGCAGCCAAGATAGAGCGGGAGGGAACACCGGGGAGCTGTTTTTT.

The J gene is TRBJ1-1, the V gene TRBV9; D uncertain. This CDR3 region has 15 residues. The germline V and J ends were trimmed by 0 bases and 5 bases, with 14 bases remaining between them. Germline CDR1 SGDLS, CDR2 YYNGEE. The CDR3 reads CASSVEPGQGTEAFF. CDR3 nucleotides: TGTGCCAGCAGCGTAGAACCTGGCCAAGGGACTGAAGCTTTCTTT. The full variable domain, completed using reference TRBV9 and TRBJ1-1, is DSGVTQTPKHLITATGQRVTLRCSPRSGDLSVYWYQQSLDQGLQFLIQYYNGEERAKGNILERFSAQQFPDLHSELNLSSLELGDSALYFCASSVEPGQGTEAFFGQGTRLTVV.

The CDR3 is CASGGTGDYGYTF. The CDR3 bases are TGTGCCAGCGGAGGGACAGGGGACTATGGCTACACCTTC. The chain employs TRBV28 and TRBJ1-2, with 10 bases aligning to TRBD1. Per germline, CDR1 MDHEN and CDR2 SYDVKM. V shed 8 bases, J shed 3 bases, and the junction held 3 bases outside the gene matches. The CDR3 loop spans 13 amino acids.

The V call is TRBV5-4, the J call TRBJ2-5, with TRBD1 matching 7 bases. The length of the CDR3 is 13 residues. Looked up from germline, CDR1 is SGHNT and CDR2 is YYREEE (reference sequence). V shed 2 bases, J shed 3 bases, and the junction held 1 base outside the gene matches. The CDR3 DNA is TGTGCCAGCAGCTTTACAGGGGAAGAGACCCAGTACTTC. Translating it yields CASSFTGEETQYF.

This chain links TRBV5-3 with TRBJ1-1; maybe TRBD1 (6 bases). TRBV5-3 is an ORF, and what it does is uncertain. The CDR3 runs 17 residues. V shed 4 bases and J shed 0 bases, with 19 bases lying between them. CDR3 DNA sequence: TGTGCCAGAAGCCATAATGCAAGGACAGCCATGAACACTGAAGCTTTCTTT. It yields the protein CARSHNARTAMNTEAFF.